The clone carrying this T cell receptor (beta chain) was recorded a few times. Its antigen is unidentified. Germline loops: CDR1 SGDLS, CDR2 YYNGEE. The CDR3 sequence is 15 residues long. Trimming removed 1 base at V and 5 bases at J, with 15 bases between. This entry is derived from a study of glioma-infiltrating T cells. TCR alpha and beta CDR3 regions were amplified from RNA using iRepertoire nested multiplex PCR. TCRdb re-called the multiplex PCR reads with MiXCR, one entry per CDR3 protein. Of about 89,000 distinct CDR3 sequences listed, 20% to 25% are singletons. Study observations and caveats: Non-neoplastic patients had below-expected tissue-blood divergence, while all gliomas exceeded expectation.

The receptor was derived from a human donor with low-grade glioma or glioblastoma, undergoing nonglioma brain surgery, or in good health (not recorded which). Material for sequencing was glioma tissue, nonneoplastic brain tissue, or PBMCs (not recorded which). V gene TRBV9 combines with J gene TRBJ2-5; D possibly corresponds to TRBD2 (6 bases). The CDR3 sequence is CASSVSAGSWETQYF. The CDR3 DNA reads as TGTGCCAGCAGCGTATCGGCCGGGAGCTGGGAGACCCAGTACTTC.